This T cell receptor beta chain was documented in a study of cytomegalovirus exposure and HLA in healthy donors. Study in general: Prior work identified roughly 120 million unique TCR beta sequences in 150 million to 200 million T cells. Study-wide results and limits: Three of the chains that were CMV-associated were confirmed in vitro to be specific for CMV antigens.

Per the germline V gene, CDR1 is SGHRS and CDR2 is YFSETQ. V shed 4 bases and J shed 3 bases, with 14 bases lying between them. The CDR3 is made up of 14 amino acids. Notes on this clone: Its antigen is not identified.

The PCR used 60 Vbeta and 13 Jbeta primers. Sequencing was performed with immunoSEQ multiplex PCR; in TCRdb, only in-frame clones are kept and a portion is missing. The sample has under 250,000 clones, 85% seen once. The sequence was collected from a girl aged 2 to 9 in good health and CMV-seronegative. This rearrangement joins TRBV5-1 to TRBJ2-7; tentatively, D is TRBD1 (6 bases). The sample consisted of PBMCs. CDR3 amino acids: CASSHIDRNYEQYF. CDR3 DNA sequence: TGCGCCAGCAGCCATATAGACAGGAACTACGAGCAGTACTTC.